Sequencing of this T cell receptor beta chain was carried out in a study of ipilimumab plus nivolumab after autologous stem cell transplantation. Looking at the study overall: The DLBCL cohort had primary refractory and relapsed disease, with 18-month progression-free survival of around 88% and 27%.

The length of the CDR3 is 14 residues. The J segment lost 5 bases and the V segment lost 4 bases, leaving 8 bases of the junction unmatched. Germline V CDR1 and CDR2: MNHNS, SASEGT. In this sample, this clone is medium-sized (0.01 to 0.1%). The protocol was immunoSEQ multiplex PCR, while the TCRdb copy is restricted to in-frame clones and leaves out a portion. The sample includes around 13,000 clones, more than 70% of them seen just once. The sample consisted of PBMCs, taken in a trial of ipilimumab plus nivolumab as post-transplant consolidation. The receptor comes from a male donor with diffuse large B-cell lymphoma. The gene calls are TRBV6-1 and TRBJ2-7, with 7 bases that match TRBD1. As DNA, the CDR3 is TGTGCCAGCAGTGGAGGGGGCGCGTCCCACGAGCAGTACTTC. Protein sequence: CASSGGGASHEQYF.